The next 2 T cell receptor beta chains were all read from a single sample in a study of response to subunit inactivated influenza vaccine. Each CDR3 protein is one row after TCRdb ran MiXCR on the RT-PCR reads. The sample contains roughly 710,000 distinct CDR3 sequences, approximately 15% of which appear only once. The specimen comprised PBMCs from blood, sampled 14 to 15 days before vaccination. The receptor set was obtained from a man aged 45 to 65 who received an inactivated influenza vaccine.

This clonotype was counted between two and nine times. The rearrangement uses TRBV4-1 and TRBJ1-1, with D perhaps TRBD1 (5 bases). The CDR3 has 15 amino acids. V lost 0 bases to trimming and J lost 1 base, with 9 bases between them. The germline V gene encodes CDR1 MGHRA and CDR2 YSYEKL. The CDR3 reads CASSQEGGQNTEAFF. As DNA, the CDR3 is TGCGCCAGCAGCCAAGAAGGCGGACAGAACACTGAAGCTTTCTTT.

This clonotype has a handful of counts. DNA of the CDR3: TGTGCCAGCAGTCCCGCCGGGAGGCCCGTGGGGCAGCCCCAGCATTTT. This gives the protein CASSPAGRPVGQPQHF. The chain couples TRBV12-3 or TRBV12-4 to TRBJ1-5, with D unresolved. Trimming left V 5 bases short and J 7 bases short, with 21 bases between. The CDR3 is 16 residues long.